This passage covers 3 T cell receptor beta chains from one sample sequenced in a study of breast tumors, draining lymph nodes, adjacent tissues. TCRdb re-derived calls from the multiplex PCR reads in MiXCR, one entry per CDR3 protein. The sample holds about 130,000 distinct CDR3 sequences, just under 20% seen once. The lymph nodes were axillary draining lymph nodes from breast cancer patients. Material: axillary lymph node tissue. The source of these receptors is a female donor with breast cancer. Some clones in this sample may be carry-over from other donors' samples.

This clonotype was counted many times. The V and J genes are TRBV3-1 and TRBJ2-7; D remains unclear. The V end was cut by 0 bases, the J end by 8 bases, with 11 bases between. The CDR3 runs 13 residues. Germline CDR1 and CDR2: LGHDT and YNNKEL (reference sequence). The CDR3 loop reads CASSQDSAYKQYF. CDR3 coding DNA: TGTGCCAGCAGCCAAGATTCGGCTTATAAGCAGTACTTC.

This clonotype was recorded at least ten times. The genes are TRBV15 and TRBJ1-3; 7 bases are shared with TRBD1. Trimming at V came to 1 base and at J to 4 bases, leaving 7 bases not matched to a gene. Germline CDR1 LNHNV, CDR2 YYDKDF (reference sequence). The CDR3 loop spans 16 amino acids. CDR3 in DNA: TGTGCCACCAGCAGAGGTCAAGGGGGCACGGGAAACACCATATATTTT. It specifies CATSRGQGGTGNTIYF.

Concerning this clonotype: Possible read error: a much larger clone is one base away. The V and J genes are TRBV15 and TRBJ1-5; TRBD1 aligns across 7 bases. Germline trimming cut 9 bases from V and 5 bases from J; bases unmatched to any gene: 4. This CDR3 region has 12 residues. Germline values: CDR1 LNHNV, CDR2 YYDKDF (reference sequence). This CDR3 is CATGTVDQPQHF. CDR3 DNA sequence: TGTGCCACTGGGACAGTGGATCAGCCCCAGCATTTT.